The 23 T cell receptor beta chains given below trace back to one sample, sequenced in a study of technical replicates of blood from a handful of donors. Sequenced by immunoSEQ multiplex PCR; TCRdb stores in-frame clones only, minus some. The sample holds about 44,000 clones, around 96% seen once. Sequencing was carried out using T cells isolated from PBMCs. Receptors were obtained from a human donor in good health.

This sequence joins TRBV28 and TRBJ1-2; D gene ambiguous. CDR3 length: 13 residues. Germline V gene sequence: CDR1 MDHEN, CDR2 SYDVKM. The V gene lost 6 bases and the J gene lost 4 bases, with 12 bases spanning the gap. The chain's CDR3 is CASSPGSPYGYTF. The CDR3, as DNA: TGTGCCAGCAGCCCCGGGAGCCCCTATGGCTACACCTTC.

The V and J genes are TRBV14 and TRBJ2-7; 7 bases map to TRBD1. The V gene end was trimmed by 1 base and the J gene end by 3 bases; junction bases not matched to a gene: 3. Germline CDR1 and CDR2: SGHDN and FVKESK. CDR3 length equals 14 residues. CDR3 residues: CASSQGTGDYEQYF. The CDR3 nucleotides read TGTGCCAGCAGCCAAGGGACAGGTGACTACGAGCAGTACTTC.

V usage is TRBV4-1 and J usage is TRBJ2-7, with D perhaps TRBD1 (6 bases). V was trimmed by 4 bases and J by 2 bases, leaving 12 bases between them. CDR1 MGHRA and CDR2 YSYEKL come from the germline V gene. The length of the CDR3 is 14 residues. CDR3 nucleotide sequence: TGCGCCAGCAGCCCCCGACAGGACGCCTACGAGCAGTACTTC. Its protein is CASSPRQDAYEQYF.

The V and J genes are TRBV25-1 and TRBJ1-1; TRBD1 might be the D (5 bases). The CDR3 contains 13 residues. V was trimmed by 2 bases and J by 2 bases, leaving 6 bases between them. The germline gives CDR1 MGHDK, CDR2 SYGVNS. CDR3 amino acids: CASSERGNTEAFF. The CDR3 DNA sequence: TGTGCCAGCAGTGAAAGGGGAAACACTGAAGCTTTCTTT.

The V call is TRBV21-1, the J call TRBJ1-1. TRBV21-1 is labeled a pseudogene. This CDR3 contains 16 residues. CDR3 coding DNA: TGTGCCAGCAGCAAAAACGTGAGGTATGGCGTCACTGAAGCTTTCTTT. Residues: CASSKNVRYGVTEAFF.

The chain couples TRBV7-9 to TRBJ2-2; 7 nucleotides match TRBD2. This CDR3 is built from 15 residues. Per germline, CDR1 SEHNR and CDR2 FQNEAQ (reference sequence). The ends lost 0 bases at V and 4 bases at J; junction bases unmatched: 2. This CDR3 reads CASSLALARTGELFF. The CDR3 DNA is TGTGCCAGCAGCTTAGCACTAGCGCGCACCGGGGAGCTGTTTTTT.

The chain's CDR3 is CASSSYRNYGYTF. CDR3 sequence (DNA): TGTGCCAGTAGTAGCTACAGGAACTATGGCTACACCTTC. The chain combines TRBV19 with TRBJ1-2, with D maybe TRBD1 (5 bases). Trimming took off 4 bases at V and 2 bases at J, with 8 bases between the two ends. From germline, CDR1 is LNHDA and CDR2 SQIVND (reference sequence). This CDR3 region has 13 residues.

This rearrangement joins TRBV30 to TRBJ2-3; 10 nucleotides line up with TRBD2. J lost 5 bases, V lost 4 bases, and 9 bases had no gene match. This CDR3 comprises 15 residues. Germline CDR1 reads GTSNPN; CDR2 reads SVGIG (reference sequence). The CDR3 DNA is TGTGCCTGGAACCGGAAAGCGGGAGGGGGAGATACGCAGTATTTT. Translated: CAWNRKAGGGDTQYF.

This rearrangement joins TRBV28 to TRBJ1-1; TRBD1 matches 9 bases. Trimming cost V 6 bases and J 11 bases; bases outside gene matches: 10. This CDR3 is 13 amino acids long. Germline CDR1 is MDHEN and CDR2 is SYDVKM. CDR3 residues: CASSSQGTGLAFF. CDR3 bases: TGTGCCAGCAGCTCACAGGGGACAGGGCTCGCTTTCTTT.

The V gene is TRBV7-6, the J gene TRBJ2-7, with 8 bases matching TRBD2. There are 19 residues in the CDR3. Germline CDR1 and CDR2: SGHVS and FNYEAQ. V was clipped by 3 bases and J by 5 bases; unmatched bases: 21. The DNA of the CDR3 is TGTGCCAGCAGCTTTAGGCCTCGGGGGGGCAGGGCCAACTTCCACGAGCAGTACTTC. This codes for CASSFRPRGGRANFHEQYF.

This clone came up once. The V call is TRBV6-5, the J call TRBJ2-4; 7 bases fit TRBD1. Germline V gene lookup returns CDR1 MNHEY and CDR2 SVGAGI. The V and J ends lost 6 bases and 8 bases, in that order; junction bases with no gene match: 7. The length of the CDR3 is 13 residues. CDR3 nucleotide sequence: TGTGCCAGCAGCCGAGGACAGGTGGACATTCAGTACTTC. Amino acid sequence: CASSRGQVDIQYF.

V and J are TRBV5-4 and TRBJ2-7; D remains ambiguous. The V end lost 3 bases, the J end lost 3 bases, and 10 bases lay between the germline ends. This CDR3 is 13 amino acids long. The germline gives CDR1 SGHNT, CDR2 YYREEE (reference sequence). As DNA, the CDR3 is TGTGCCAGCAGCTACGACACCTTCTACGAGCAGTACTTC. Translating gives CASSYDTFYEQYF.

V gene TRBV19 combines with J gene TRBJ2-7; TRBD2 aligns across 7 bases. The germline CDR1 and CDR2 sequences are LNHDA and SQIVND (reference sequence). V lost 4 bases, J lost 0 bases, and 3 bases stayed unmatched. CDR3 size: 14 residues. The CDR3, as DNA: TGTGCCAGTAGTAGTAAGCGGGACTCCTACGAGCAGTACTTC. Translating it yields CASSSKRDSYEQYF.

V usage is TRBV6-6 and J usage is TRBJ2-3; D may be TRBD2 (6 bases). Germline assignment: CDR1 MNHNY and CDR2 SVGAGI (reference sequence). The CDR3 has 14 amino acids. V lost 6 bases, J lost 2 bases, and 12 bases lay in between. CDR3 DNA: TGTGCCAGCAGCCGGGGGACTTACACAGATACGCAGTATTTT. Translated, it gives CASSRGTYTDTQYF.

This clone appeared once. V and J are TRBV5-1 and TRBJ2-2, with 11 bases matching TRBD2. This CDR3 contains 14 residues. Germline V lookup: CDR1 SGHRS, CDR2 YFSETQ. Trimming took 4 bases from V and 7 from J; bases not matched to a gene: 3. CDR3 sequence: CASSMTSGNGELFF. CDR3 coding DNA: TGCGCCAGCAGCATGACTAGCGGGAACGGGGAGCTGTTTTTT. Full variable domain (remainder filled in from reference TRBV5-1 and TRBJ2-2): KAGVTQTPRYLIKTRGQQVTLSCSPISGHRSVSWYQQTPGQGLQFLFEYFSETQRNKGNFPGRFSGRQFSNSRSEMNVSTLELGDSALYLCASSMTSGNGELFFGEGSRLTVL.

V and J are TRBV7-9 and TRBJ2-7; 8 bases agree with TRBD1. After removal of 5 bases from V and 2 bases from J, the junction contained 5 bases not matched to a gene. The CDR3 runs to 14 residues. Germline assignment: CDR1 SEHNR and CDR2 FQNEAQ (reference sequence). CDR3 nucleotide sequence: TGTGCCAGCAGCAGTCCCAGGGGGCCCTACGAGCAGTACTTC. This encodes CASSSPRGPYEQYF. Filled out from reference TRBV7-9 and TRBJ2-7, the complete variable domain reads DTGVSQNPRHKITKRGQNVTFRCDPISEHNRLYWYRQTLGQGPEFLTYFQNEAQLEKSRLLSDRFSAERPKGSFSTLEIQRTEQGDSAMYLCASSSPRGPYEQYFGPGTRLTVT.

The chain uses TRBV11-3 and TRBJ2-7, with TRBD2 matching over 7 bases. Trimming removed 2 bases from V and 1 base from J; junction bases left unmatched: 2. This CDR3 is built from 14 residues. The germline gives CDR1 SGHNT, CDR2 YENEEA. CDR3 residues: CASSLPAGSYEQYF. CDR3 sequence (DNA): TGTGCCAGCAGCTTACCAGCGGGGTCCTACGAGCAGTACTTC.

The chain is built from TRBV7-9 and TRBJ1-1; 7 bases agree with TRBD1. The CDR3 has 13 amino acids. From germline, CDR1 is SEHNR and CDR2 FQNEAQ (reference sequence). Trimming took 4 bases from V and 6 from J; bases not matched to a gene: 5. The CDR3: CASSSTGFAEAFF. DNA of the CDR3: TGTGCCAGCAGCTCGACAGGGTTCGCTGAAGCTTTCTTT.

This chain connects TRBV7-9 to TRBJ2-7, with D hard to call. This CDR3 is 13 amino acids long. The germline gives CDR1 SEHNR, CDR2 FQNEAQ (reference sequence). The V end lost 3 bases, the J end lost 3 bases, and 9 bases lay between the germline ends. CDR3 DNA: TGTGCCAGCAGCTTCAGTGAGCGCTACGAGCAGTACTTC. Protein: CASSFSERYEQYF.

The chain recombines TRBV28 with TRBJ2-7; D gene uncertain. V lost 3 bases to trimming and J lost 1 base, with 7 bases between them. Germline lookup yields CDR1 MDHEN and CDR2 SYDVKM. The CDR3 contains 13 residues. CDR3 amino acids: CASSLSQSYEQYF. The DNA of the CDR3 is TGTGCCAGCAGTTTGTCACAGTCCTACGAGCAGTACTTC.

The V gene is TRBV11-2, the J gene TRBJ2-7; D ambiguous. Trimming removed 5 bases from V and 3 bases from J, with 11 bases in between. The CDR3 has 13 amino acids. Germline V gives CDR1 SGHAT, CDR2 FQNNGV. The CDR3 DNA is TGTGCCAGCAGCCCCTCGGTTGACTACGAGCAGTACTTC. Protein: CASSPSVDYEQYF.

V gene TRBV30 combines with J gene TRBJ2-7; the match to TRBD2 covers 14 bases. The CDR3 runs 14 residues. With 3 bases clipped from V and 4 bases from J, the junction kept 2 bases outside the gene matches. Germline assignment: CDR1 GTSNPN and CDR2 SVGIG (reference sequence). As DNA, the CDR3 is TGTGCCTGGAGGGGACTAGCGGGAGTTTACGAGCAGTACTTC. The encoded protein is CAWRGLAGVYEQYF.

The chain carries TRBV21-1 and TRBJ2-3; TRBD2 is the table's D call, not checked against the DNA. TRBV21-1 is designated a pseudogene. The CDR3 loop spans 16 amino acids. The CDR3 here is CASSLPRGQSTDTQYF. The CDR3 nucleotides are TGTGCCAGCAGCCTCCCGCGCGGGCAAAGCACAGATACGCAGTATTTT.